The next 20 T cell receptor beta chains were all read from a single sample in a study of control samples from healthy donors and cancer patients. Sequencing was performed with immunoSEQ multiplex PCR; in TCRdb, only in-frame clones are kept and a portion is missing. The sample includes over 150,000 clones, nearly 96% of them seen just once. Sample: blood. The receptors stem from a woman in her thirties in good health.

The gene calls are TRBV13 and TRBJ1-4; D is unresolved. CDR1 is PRHDT, CDR2 FYEKMQ, per germline (reference sequence). V was clipped by 5 bases and J by 5 bases, with 6 bases between them. The CDR3 contains 12 residues. For the CDR3, the DNA is TGTGCCAGCAGCAGGGCAAATGAAAAACTGTTTTTT. It is translated as CASSRANEKLFF.

The chain uses TRBV30 and TRBJ1-4, with D perhaps matching TRBD1 (6 bases). Germline CDR1 and CDR2: GTSNPN and SVGIG (reference sequence). The CDR3 loop spans 14 amino acids. V was cut by 1 base and J by 7 bases, with 13 bases left in between. CDR3 loop: CAWSGGAEGEKLFF. The CDR3 nucleotides read TGTGCCTGGAGTGGGGGGGCCGAGGGTGAAAAACTGTTTTTT.

The chain has TRBV7-3 and TRBJ2-1; 13 positions agree with TRBD2. Germline loops: CDR1 SGHTA, CDR2 FQGTGA. V shed 5 bases, J shed 2 bases, and the junction held 3 bases outside the gene matches. CDR3 length: 16 amino acids. CDR3 loop: CASSPGLAGAYNEQFF. CDR3 bases: TGTGCCAGCAGCCCCGGACTAGCGGGAGCCTACAATGAGCAGTTCTTC.

CDR3 loop: CAIKASGGNSYEQYF. The CDR3 DNA is TGTGCCATCAAGGCTAGCGGGGGGAACTCCTACGAGCAGTACTTC. The J gene is TRBJ2-7, the V gene TRBV10-3; TRBD2 matches at 11 bases. V trimming: 7 bases; J trimming: 0 bases; junction bases outside the gene matches: 5. The CDR3 is 15 amino acids. Germline V CDR1 and CDR2: ENHRY, SYGVKD.

The gene calls are TRBV5-1 and TRBJ2-1, with D unresolved. CDR1 is SGHRS and CDR2 is YFSETQ in the germline V gene. This CDR3 is 15 amino acids long. V was clipped by 2 bases and J by 2 bases, with 11 bases between them. CDR3 protein: CASSLVADTYNEQFF. CDR3 DNA sequence: TGCGCCAGCAGCTTAGTAGCAGATACCTACAATGAGCAGTTCTTC.

This chain connects TRBV5-4 to TRBJ1-2, with TRBD1 identical over 7 bases. In germline, CDR1 is SGHNT, CDR2 YYREEE (reference sequence). Losses at the gene ends were 2 bases for V and 7 bases for J; bases not matched to a gene: 8. The CDR3 is 14 amino acids. The CDR3 nucleotides are TGTGCCAGCAGCTTTCAGGGGGACTTTGGTGGCTACACCTTC. It specifies CASSFQGDFGGYTF. The variable domain in full, with the rest retrieved from reference TRBV5-4 and TRBJ1-2, is ETGVTQSPTHLIKTRGQQVTLRCSSQSGHNTVSWYQQALGQGPQFIFQYYREEENGRGNFPPRFSGLQFPNYSSELNVNALELDDSALYLCASSFQGDFGGYTFGSGTRLTVV.

The genes are TRBV20-1 and TRBJ2-7; the D gene is possibly TRBD1 (6 bases). Trimming removed 6 bases at V and 5 bases at J, with 17 bases between. Germline lookup yields CDR1 DFQATT and CDR2 SNEGSKA (reference sequence). The CDR3 is made up of 13 amino acids. CDR3 protein: CSASHRELDEQYF. The CDR3 DNA reads as TGCAGTGCCAGTCACAGGGAATTGGACGAGCAGTACTTC.

This chain connects TRBV6-5 to TRBJ2-2, with D possibly being TRBD1 or TRBD2 (5 bases each). This CDR3 spans 13 amino acids. V gave up 2 bases and J gave up 7 bases, with 8 bases separating them. CDR1 and CDR2 from the germline V gene are MNHEY and SVGAGI. CDR3 in amino acids: CASSYGAGGELFF. CDR3 nucleotides: TGTGCCAGCAGTTACGGGGCGGGCGGGGAGCTGTTTTTT.

This clone was observed once. V is TRBV28 and J is TRBJ2-1; possible D gene TRBD2, 5 bases. V shed 6 bases and J shed 10 bases, with 25 bases lying between them. CDR1 is MDHEN and CDR2 is SYDVKM in the germline V gene. The CDR3 sequence is 16 residues long. The CDR3 spells CASSQRAASGGKEQFF. In nucleotides, the CDR3 is TGTGCCAGCAGCCAGAGGGCGGCTAGTGGTGGGAAAGAGCAGTTCTTC.

CDR3 in DNA: TGTGCCAGCAGCGTTAGGCGGGGGTCCTACAATGAGCAGTTCTTC. Its translation: CASSVRRGSYNEQFF. This chain uses TRBV2 with TRBJ2-1, with 7 bases aligning to TRBD2. Germline loops: CDR1 SNHLY, CDR2 FYNNEI. The trim removed 6 bases at V and 1 base at J, leaving 6 bases unmatched. This CDR3 spans 15 amino acids.

The chain uses TRBV21-1 and TRBJ2-7; the tabulated D call, TRBD1, remains unverified against the DNA. TRBV21-1 is a known pseudogene. This CDR3 spans 19 amino acids. The CDR3 nucleotides read TGTGCCAGCAGCAAATTAGGGACAGGGGGCGCAATCCCCGCTTACGAGCAGTACTTC. Translation gives CASSKLGTGGAIPAYEQYF.

V and J are TRBV6-5 and TRBJ2-4, with TRBD1 matching over 8 bases. V was pared by 8 bases and J by 6 bases, with 12 bases of the junction left unmatched. The germline V gene has CDR1 MNHEY and CDR2 SVGAGI. CDR3 length: 15 residues. The CDR3 sequence: CASQISRTGRNIQYF. CDR3 DNA: TGTGCCAGCCAAATCTCACGGACAGGGAGAAACATTCAGTACTTC.

The rearrangement links TRBV9 to TRBJ1-5, with D perhaps TRBD1 (6 bases). Between the trimmed V and J ends, which lost 4 bases and 3 bases, there was a span of 11 bases. The CDR3 extends over 14 amino acids. Germline V CDR1 and CDR2: SGDLS, YYNGEE. The CDR3 region has the DNA TGTGCCAGCAGCCCGGACAGATTCAATCAGCCCCAGCATTTT. It yields the protein CASSPDRFNQPQHF.

This chain links TRBV5-6 with TRBJ2-5, with TRBD1 matching 11 bases. The J segment lost 3 bases and the V segment lost 6 bases, leaving 4 bases of the junction unmatched. Germline assignment: CDR1 SGHDT and CDR2 YYEEEE. The CDR3 totals 14 residues. The chain's CDR3 is CASIRDRGEETQYF. In DNA, the CDR3 is TGTGCCAGCATCAGGGACAGGGGGGAAGAGACCCAGTACTTC.

This clone has only one observation. The CDR3 DNA is TGTGCCTGGAGAATAGCGGGAGGGCAAGAGACCCAGTACTTC. This codes for CAWRIAGGQETQYF. The chain joins TRBV30 to TRBJ2-5; 11 nucleotides agree with TRBD2. CDR1 is GTSNPN, CDR2 SVGIG, per germline (reference sequence). The CDR3 sequence is 14 residues long. V lost 3 bases to trimming and J lost 2 bases; unmatched junction nucleotides: 2.

This sequence joins TRBV15 and TRBJ1-5; possible D gene TRBD1, 5 bases. Germline CDR1 and CDR2: LNHNV and YYDKDF (reference sequence). The CDR3 runs 14 residues. V was cut by 1 base and J by 6 bases, with 10 bases left in between. The CDR3 spells CATSRGGRVQPQHF. CDR3 in DNA: TGTGCCACCAGCAGAGGGGGCCGGGTTCAGCCCCAGCATTTT. The complete variable domain, with remaining parts taken from reference TRBV15 and TRBJ1-5, reads DAMVIQNPRYQVTQFGKPVTLSCSQTLNHNVMYWYQQKSSQAPKLLFHYYDKDFNNEADTPDNFQSRRPNTSFCFLDIRSPGLGDTAMYLCATSRGGRVQPQHFGDGTRLSIL.

This clone has a single count. The V and J genes are TRBV11-2 and TRBJ1-1; maybe TRBD1 (5 bases). Per the germline V gene, CDR1 is SGHAT and CDR2 is FQNNGV. Trimming took 3 bases from V and 4 from J, leaving 12 bases between them. The CDR3 covers 14 residues. CDR3 loop: CASSFGGAATEAFF. For the CDR3, the DNA is TGTGCCAGCAGCTTCGGCGGGGCCGCCACTGAAGCTTTCTTT.

V usage is TRBV6-6 and J usage is TRBJ1-1, with D possibly TRBD1 on 6 matching bases. The CDR3 loop spans 14 amino acids. Germline V CDR1 and CDR2: MNHNY, SVGAGI (reference sequence). The V end lost 4 bases, the J end lost 2 bases, and 11 bases lay between the germline ends. The CDR3 is CASSLGTTNTEAFF. The CDR3 DNA sequence: TGTGCCAGCAGTTTAGGGACAACTAACACTGAAGCTTTCTTT.

This clone was detected only once. The chain joins TRBV18 to TRBJ1-2, with 8 bases identical to TRBD1. V was clipped by 3 bases and J by 4 bases; unmatched bases: 1. The CDR3 loop spans 13 amino acids. Germline CDR1 and CDR2: KGHSH and LQKENI. The CDR3 spells CASSPDRVYGYTF. The DNA for the CDR3 is TGTGCCAGCTCACCGGACAGGGTCTATGGCTACACCTTC.

The genes are TRBV19 and TRBJ1-4; 10 bases map to TRBD1. The V gene end was trimmed by 5 bases and the J gene end by 10 bases; junction bases not matched to a gene: 10. This CDR3 is 15 amino acids long. Per germline, CDR1 LNHDA and CDR2 SQIVND (reference sequence). The CDR3 bases are TGTGCCAGTAGTTACGGGACAGGGGAAAGGCGAAAACTGTTTTTT. Its protein is CASSYGTGERRKLFF.